Listed here are 26 T cell receptor beta chains from one sample, sequenced in a study of T-cell reconstitution after alpha-beta-depleted transplantation in children. This sample's TCRbeta library carried unique molecular identifier barcodes. One entry per CDR3 protein, called by TCRdb with MiXCR from the PCR reads. The sample records 780,000 or so distinct CDR3 sequences, around 15% being singletons. This material consisted of PBMCs, mostly from graft donor cells, taken 360 days after TCRalphabeta/CD19-depleted stem cell transplant. Every receptor here comes from a male patient aged 10 to 17 who had a stem cell transplant for acute lymphoblastic leukemia, so the T cells may come from the graft donor.

This clonotype was seen a few times. V and J are TRBV5-1 and TRBJ2-1, with 11 bases that match TRBD2. This CDR3 spans 16 amino acids. The germline CDR1 and CDR2 sequences are SGHRS and YFSETQ. V dropped 7 bases and J dropped 6; count of bases not matched to a gene: 12. The CDR3 DNA reads as TGCGCCAGCGGTAGTCCACTAGCGGGAGTTGCCAATGAGCAGTTCTTC. Its protein product is CASGSPLAGVANEQFF.

This rearrangement joins TRBV7-6 to TRBJ2-7; TRBD2 matches 7 bases. The CDR3 is 16 residues long. Germline-derived CDR1 and CDR2 are SGHVS and FNYEAQ. V lost 1 base and J lost 0; bases outside the gene matches: 6. The DNA for the CDR3 is TGTGCCAGCAGCTTAGGTAGCGGGCTGAGCTCCTACGAGCAGTACTTC. This codes for CASSLGSGLSSYEQYF. Supplemented by reference TRBV7-6 and TRBJ2-7, the full variable domain reads GAGVSQSPRYKVTKRGQDVALRCDPISGHVSLYWYRQALGQGPEFLTYFNYEAQQDKSGLPNDRFSAERPEGSISTLTIQRTEQRDSAMYRCASSLGSGLSSYEQYFGPGTRLTVT.

The V and J genes are TRBV4-1 and TRBJ1-1; maybe TRBD1 (5 bases). There are 19 residues in the CDR3. The germline V gene has CDR1 MGHRA and CDR2 YSYEKL. The ends were cut back, 0 bases at V and 1 base at J, with 21 bases in the middle. The CDR3 DNA reads TGCGCCAGCAGCCAAGATGGAGTCCGTTTTTTTACAGGGAACACTGAAGCTTTCTTT. Its translation: CASSQDGVRFFTGNTEAFF.

The V and J genes are TRBV10-3 and TRBJ1-2; maybe TRBD1 (5 bases). This CDR3 is built from 16 residues. Germline V lookup: CDR1 ENHRY, CDR2 SYGVKD. Trimming left V 6 bases short and J 0 bases short, with 17 bases between. CDR3 region: CAISRGTALTNYGYTF. CDR3 coding DNA: TGTGCCATCAGCCGTGGGACGGCCCTCACTAACTATGGCTACACCTTC.

The V call is TRBV30, the J call TRBJ2-3; no clear D gene. The germline V gene encodes CDR1 GTSNPN and CDR2 SVGIG (reference sequence). There are 11 residues in the CDR3. Trimming removed 3 bases at V and 8 bases at J, with 9 bases between. The CDR3 sequence is CAWSPVVTQYF. For the CDR3, the DNA is TGTGCCTGGAGCCCGGTTGTTACGCAGTATTTT.

V usage is TRBV9 and J usage is TRBJ2-5, with D perhaps matching TRBD1 or TRBD2 (5 bases each). The CDR3 length is 16 residues. Deletions cut 4 bases from V and 1 base from J, with 17 bases between. The V gene's germline CDR1 is SGDLS and CDR2 YYNGEE. The chain's CDR3 is CASSPRGALLQETQYF. Here the CDR3 DNA reads TGTGCCAGCAGCCCACGAGGGGCCCTACTCCAAGAGACCCAGTACTTC.

The gene calls are TRBV12-3 or TRBV12-4 and TRBJ2-7; 7 bases agree with TRBD2. Trimming at V came to 3 bases and at J to 2 bases, leaving 7 bases not matched to a gene. This CDR3 comprises 15 residues. CDR3 nucleotides: TGTGCCAGCAGTTTTTGGGCGGGAGTGCCCTACGAGCAGTACTTC. Encoded protein: CASSFWAGVPYEQYF.

This CDR3 reads CASSLGPDRNFGNEQFF. The CDR3 region has the DNA TGTGCCAGCAGTTTAGGGCCTGACAGGAACTTCGGCAATGAGCAGTTCTTC. The V call is TRBV12-3 or TRBV12-4, the J call TRBJ2-1; tentative D call: TRBD1 (6 bases). The V end was cut by 1 base, the J end by 6 bases, with 19 bases between. The CDR3 has 17 residues.

This clonotype turned up a few times. The chain is built from TRBV9 and TRBJ2-3, with TRBD2 matching 9 bases. CDR1 is SGDLS, CDR2 YYNGEE, per germline. Trimming at V came to 4 bases and at J to 1 base, leaving 10 bases not matched to a gene. CDR3 length: 17 amino acids. The CDR3, as DNA: TGTGCCAGCAGCCCCGGGCTAGCGGGATTTCGCACAGATACGCAGTATTTT. Its protein product is CASSPGLAGFRTDTQYF.

The chain employs TRBV15 and TRBJ2-7; 11 bases agree with TRBD2. Germline V lookup: CDR1 LNHNV, CDR2 YYDKDF (reference sequence). The junction had 3 bases not matched to a gene; V was cut back by 4 bases and J by 4 bases. The CDR3 has 14 amino acids. This CDR3 reads CATSNSGREYEQYF. CDR3 nucleotide sequence: TGTGCCACCAGCAATAGCGGGAGGGAGTACGAGCAGTACTTC. The entire variable domain, with the rest obtained from reference TRBV15 and TRBJ2-7, is as follows: DAMVIQNPRYQVTQFGKPVTLSCSQTLNHNVMYWYQQKSSQAPKLLFHYYDKDFNNEADTPDNFQSRRPNTSFCFLDIRSPGLGDTAMYLCATSNSGREYEQYFGPGTRLTVT.

The rearrangement uses TRBV5-1 and TRBJ1-1; TRBD1 is a possible D gene (5 bases). Trimming stripped 0 bases from V and 7 bases from J, with 7 bases between. The CDR3 extends over 12 amino acids. Per germline, CDR1 SGHRS and CDR2 YFSETQ. DNA for the CDR3: TGCGCCAGCAGCTTGGGACAGAGTGAAGCTTTCTTT. It codes for CASSLGQSEAFF.

This sequence joins TRBV15 and TRBJ1-2; 8 positions agree with TRBD1. The CDR3 contains 17 residues. V was pared by 9 bases and J by 2 bases, with 17 bases of the junction left unmatched. Germline V gene data show CDR1 as LNHNV and CDR2 as YYDKDF (reference sequence). For the CDR3, the DNA is TGTGCCACAGGAACGGCTTGGATTAGACAGGGGAACTATGGCTACACCTTC. This gives the protein CATGTAWIRQGNYGYTF.

This clonotype was counted only a few times. The chain joins TRBV6-5 to TRBJ1-2, with a tentative D call TRBD1 (6 bases). Germline-derived CDR1 and CDR2 are MNHEY and SVGAGI. The CDR3 has 16 amino acids. V lost 2 bases, J lost 4 bases, and 17 bases lay in between. CDR3 DNA sequence: TGTGCCAGCAGTTACGTGGACAGTCGCACAGGCTATGGCTACACCTTC. Its translation is CASSYVDSRTGYGYTF.

The rearrangement joins TRBV4-2 to TRBJ2-1, with D possibly TRBD2 on 6 matching bases. V lost 1 base and J 1 base, leaving 11 bases between the germline ends. CDR1 LGHNA and CDR2 YNFKEQ come from the germline V gene. The CDR3 covers 16 residues. The CDR3 sequence: CASSQAAGPSYNEQFF. The DNA for the CDR3 is TGTGCCAGCAGCCAAGCGGCGGGGCCGTCCTACAATGAGCAGTTCTTC.

This CDR3 reads CASSRSGSRGETQYF. The CDR3 bases are TGTGCCAGCAGCCGAAGCGGGAGCCGGGGGGAGACCCAGTACTTC. The V and J genes are TRBV7-9 and TRBJ2-5, with 8 bases identical to TRBD2. This CDR3 has 15 residues. Germline CDR1 is SEHNR and CDR2 is FQNEAQ (reference sequence). V trimming: 5 bases; J trimming: 5 bases; junction bases outside the gene matches: 10. Complete variable domain (other parts from reference TRBV7-9 and TRBJ2-5): DTGVSQNPRHKITKRGQNVTFRCDPISEHNRLYWYRQTLGQGPEFLTYFQNEAQLEKSRLLSDRFSAERPKGSFSTLEIQRTEQGDSAMYLCASSRSGSRGETQYFGPGTRLLVL.

This clonotype appeared once. The chain recombines TRBV7-9 with TRBJ2-5; 12 bases line up with TRBD2. V gave up 7 bases and J gave up 7 bases; unmatched junction bases: 7. Germline V gene data show CDR1 as SEHNR and CDR2 as FQNEAQ (reference sequence). This CDR3 spans 14 amino acids. CDR3 residues: CASTRLAGEGTQYF. CDR3 bases: TGTGCCAGCACCCGACTAGCGGGAGAGGGGACCCAGTACTTC.

This clonotype was recorded at least ten times. The germline gene is not matched at one end of the junction; a read error may be the cause. V usage is TRBV5-1 and J usage is TRBJ2-3; 9 nucleotides align to TRBD1. Per germline, CDR1 SGHRS and CDR2 YFSETQ. The CDR3 contains 15 residues. The CDR3: CASSFRDRGTDTQYF. The DNA for the CDR3 is TGTGCCAGCAGTTTCCGGGACAGGGGCACAGATACGCAGTATTTT.

Of note for this clonotype: Its ends do not fully match the called genes, so a read error is possible. The chain links TRBV18 to TRBJ1-3, with 7 bases aligning to TRBD1. Germline V gene lookup returns CDR1 KGHSH and CDR2 LQKENI. This CDR3 has 17 amino acids. The CDR3 loop is CASSPLSGQIEGNTKYF. The CDR3 nucleotides read TGTGCCAGCTCACCCCTATCGGGACAGATCGAAGGAAACACCAAATATTTT.

The rearrangement uses TRBV20-1 and TRBJ2-5; 8 bases line up with TRBD1. Germline trimming cut 6 bases from V and 6 bases from J; bases unmatched to any gene: 9. Germline V CDR1 and CDR2: DFQATT, SNEGSKA (reference sequence). CDR3 size: 13 residues. CDR3 sequence reads: CSATTGVGKTQYF. The CDR3 DNA reads as TGCAGTGCCACGACAGGGGTGGGGAAGACCCAGTACTTC.

Concerning this clonotype itself: Mismatch with germline at one junction end may stem from a read error. The V call is TRBV4-1, the J call TRBJ2-3, with 13 bases aligning to TRBD2. The CDR3 runs to 19 residues. Germline lookup yields CDR1 MGHRA and CDR2 YSYEKL. The CDR3 sequence: CTSSISRTSGGGSTDTQYF. CDR3 DNA: TGCACCAGCAGCATAAGTAGGACTAGCGGGGGTGGTAGCACAGATACGCAGTATTTT.

This clonotype was seen a few times. V and J are TRBV29-1 and TRBJ2-7, with D possibly matching TRBD2 (6 bases). This CDR3 has 13 amino acids. The V end was cut by 5 bases, the J end by 2 bases, with 13 bases between. Germline-derived CDR1 and CDR2 are SQVTM and ANQGSEA. The CDR3 DNA reads as TGCAGCGTTCCTGGAGGGGCACCCTACGAGCAGTACTTC. It encodes CSVPGGAPYEQYF.

This clonotype was observed a few times. This chain connects TRBV2 to TRBJ1-5, with D possibly matching TRBD1 (6 bases). V shed 6 bases and J shed 2 bases, with 14 bases lying between them. CDR1 is SNHLY and CDR2 is FYNNEI in the germline V gene. The CDR3 has 15 amino acids. The CDR3 coding sequence is TGTGCCAGCAGGAGCGACAGGACTGGCAATCAGCCCCAGCATTTT. The encoded protein is CASRSDRTGNQPQHF.

The V call is TRBV4-2, the J call TRBJ2-7, with D perhaps assigned TRBD1 or TRBD2 (7 bases each). The CDR3 contains 13 residues. CDR1 is LGHNA, CDR2 YNFKEQ, per germline. V dropped 7 bases and J dropped 4 bases, with 14 bases sitting between them. CDR3 sequence: CASTQGGGYEQYF. The CDR3 region has the DNA TGTGCCAGCACCCAGGGGGGGGGATACGAGCAGTACTTC.

The rearrangement joins TRBV5-5 to TRBJ2-3, with 9 bases identical to TRBD2. The CDR3 is 14 residues long. Germline V gene data show CDR1 as SGHKS and CDR2 as YYEKEE (reference sequence). Trimming at V came to 2 bases and at J to 7 bases, leaving 5 bases not matched to a gene. The CDR3: CASSLGSGSHTQYF. For the CDR3, the DNA is TGTGCCAGCAGCTTAGGTAGCGGGAGCCATACGCAGTATTTT.

This clonotype has a handful of counts. The chain combines TRBV5-1 with TRBJ2-7, with D perhaps TRBD1 (5 bases). Between the trimmed V and J ends, which lost 4 bases and 2 bases, there was a span of 16 bases. This CDR3 has 15 amino acids. Germline V gene data show CDR1 as SGHRS and CDR2 as YFSETQ. The CDR3 sequence is CASSRSSGSAYEQYF. CDR3 DNA: TGCGCCAGCAGCCGTTCCTCAGGGTCAGCCTACGAGCAGTACTTC.

In its sample, this clonotype was seen many times. The V gene is TRBV5-1, the J gene TRBJ1-2; D possibly corresponds to TRBD1 (6 bases). Germline V gene data show CDR1 as SGHRS and CDR2 as YFSETQ. Deletions cut 2 bases from V and 7 bases from J, with 9 bases between. This CDR3 region has 12 residues. Here the CDR3 reads CASSFGGGGYTF. The CDR3 DNA is TGCGCCAGCAGCTTTGGAGGGGGTGGCTACACCTTC.